Listed below are T cell receptor beta chains from one sample, sequenced in a study of synovial regulatory T cells in juvenile arthritis. Using immunoSEQ multiplex PCR, the repertoire was profiled, and TCRdb retains in-frame clones only, with some absent. This table holds more than 8,000 clones. Sample: Treg cells from blood. These receptor sequences come from a donor aged 2-30 years with juvenile idiopathic arthritis. CDR3s include the opening cysteine and the closing phenylalanine or tryptophan.

>TRBV7-5|TRBJ2-7
CARSPRRDRLTYEQYF
>TRBV14|TRBJ1-4
CASSQDKGTGGTEKLFF
>TRBV5-4|TRBJ2-1
CASSLGPPLGNEQFF
>TRBV5-4|TRBJ2-3
CASSLVGQADTQYF
>TRBV19|TRBJ2-6
CASKGQSGANVLTF
>TRBV19|TRBJ2-1
CASSIGTVNEQFF
>TRBV10-3|TRBJ1-3
CAITQGADTIYF
>TRBV6-6|TRBJ1-2
CASSYEVFHNYGYTF
>TRBV19|TRBJ1-2
CASSIREGRRNYGYTF
>TRBV10-3|TRBJ1-1
CAISESNRAFF
>TRBV7-6|TRBJ2-2
CASSSFGSGELFF
>TRBV6-6|TRBJ1-3
CASSWWGDGNTIYF
>TRBV5-6|TRBJ1-2
CASSLAAGGNYGYTF
>TRBV4-1|TRBJ2-1
CASSQDGWDEQFF
>TRBV5-5|TRBJ1-2
CASKKIGSDYGYTF
>TRBV6-4|TRBJ2-7
CASTPDREGILNAPYEQYF
>TRBV5-4|TRBJ1-4
CASSKGGNEKLFF
>TRBV5-6|TRBJ2-3
CASRTPDTQYF
>TRBV5-6|TRBJ1-2
CASSLDRDDGYTF
>TRBV14|TRBJ1-4
CASSLNPHPEKLFF
>TRBV4-1|TRBJ1-5
CASSQDLLIGRPQHF
>TRBV7-3|TRBJ1-1
CASSLTDGRVTEAFF
>TRBV18|TRBJ2-5
CASSPTPETQYF
>TRBV18|TRBJ1-2
CASSPRDKKGLSNYGYTF
>TRBV28|TRBJ1-2
CASSPTGDGYTF
>TRBV7-6|TRBJ2-7
CASSQANDGSYEQYF
>TRBV7-6|TRBJ1-3
CASRGQMGGNTIYF
>TRBV7-6|TRBJ1-2
CASSLAMARGFEGYTF
>TRBV29-1|TRBJ1-5
CSVGRVRNQPQHF
>TRBV5-1|TRBJ1-3
CASSLEGVGNTIYF
>TRBV7-2|TRBJ1-3
CASRATGLSGNTIYF
>TRBV4-2|TRBJ1-4
CASSQSLRRDSNEKLFF
>TRBV5-1|TRBJ1-5
CASSLAGTGNQPQHF
>TRBV4-3|TRBJ1-3
CASSQDPLSGNTIYF
>TRBV5-4|TRBJ1-2
CASSLAGVGGYTF
>TRBV5-1|TRBJ2-5
CASSLKETQYF
>TRBV6-6|TRBJ1-5
CASSYSQGTFQPQHF